The clone carrying this T cell receptor beta chain was seen just once. Other nucleotide sequences from this sample produce the same CDR3. The data derive from a study of shared clonotypes between healthy human individuals. Whole-study context: Donors had three CD4 naive, three CD4 memory, two CD8 naive and one CD8 memory plate apiece.

The CDR3 runs 12 residues. Per the germline V gene, CDR1 is SQVTM and CDR2 is ANQGSEA. V was shortened by 6 bases and J by 8 bases, with 13 bases between the two germline ends. At the deep level, the assay was run. Clones were read by immunoSEQ multiplex PCR, and TCRdb kept only the in-frame ones, dropping some. In the table there are millions of clones, 85% to 95% of which are singletons. Naive CD8 cells lacked CD45RO and underwent positive selection for CCR7, leaving out terminally differentiated effector memory CD45RA+ cells. The rearrangement uses TRBV29-1 and TRBJ2-2; TRBD2 is a possible D gene (5 bases). Material for sequencing was naive CD8+ T cells from PBMCs. The sequence derives from a man in his late teens or twenties in good health. Some clones in this sample may be carry-over from other donors' samples. The CDR3 here is CSVSQRTGELFF. The CDR3, as DNA: TGCAGCGTATCACAGCGGACTGGGGAGCTGTTTTTT.